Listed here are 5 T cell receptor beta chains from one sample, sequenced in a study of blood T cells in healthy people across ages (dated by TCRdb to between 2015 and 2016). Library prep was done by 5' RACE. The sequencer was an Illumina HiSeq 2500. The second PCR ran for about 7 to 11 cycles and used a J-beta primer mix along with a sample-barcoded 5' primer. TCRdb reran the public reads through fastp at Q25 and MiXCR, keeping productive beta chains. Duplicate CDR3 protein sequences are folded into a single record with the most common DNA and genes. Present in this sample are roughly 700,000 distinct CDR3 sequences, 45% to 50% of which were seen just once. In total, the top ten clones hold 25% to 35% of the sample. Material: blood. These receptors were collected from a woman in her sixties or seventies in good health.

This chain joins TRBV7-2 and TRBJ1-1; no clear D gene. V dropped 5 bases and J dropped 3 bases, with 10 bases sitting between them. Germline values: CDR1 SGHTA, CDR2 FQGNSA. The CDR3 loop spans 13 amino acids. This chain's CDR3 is CASSPGGDTEAFF. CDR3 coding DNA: TGTGCCAGCAGCCCGGGAGGCGACACTGAAGCTTTCTTT.

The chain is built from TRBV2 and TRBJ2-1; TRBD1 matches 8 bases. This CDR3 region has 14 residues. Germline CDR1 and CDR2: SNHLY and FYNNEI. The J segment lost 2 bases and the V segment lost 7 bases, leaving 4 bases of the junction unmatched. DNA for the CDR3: TGTGCCAGCAAGAGACAGGGGCCCTACAATGAGCAGTTCTTC. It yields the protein CASKRQGPYNEQFF.

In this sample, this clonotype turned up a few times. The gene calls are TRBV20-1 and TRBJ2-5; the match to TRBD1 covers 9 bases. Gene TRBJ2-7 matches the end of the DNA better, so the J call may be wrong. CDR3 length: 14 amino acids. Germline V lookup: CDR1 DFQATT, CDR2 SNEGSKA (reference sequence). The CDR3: CSAIRTGVLSEQYF. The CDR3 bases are TGCAGTGCTATTCGGACAGGGGTACTCTCCGAGCAGTACTTC.

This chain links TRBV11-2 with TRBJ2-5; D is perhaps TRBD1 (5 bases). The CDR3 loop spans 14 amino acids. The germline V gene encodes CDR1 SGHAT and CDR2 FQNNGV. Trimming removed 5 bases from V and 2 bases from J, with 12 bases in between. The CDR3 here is CASSPSWTQETQYF. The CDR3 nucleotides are TGTGCCAGCAGCCCATCGTGGACACAAGAGACCCAGTACTTC.

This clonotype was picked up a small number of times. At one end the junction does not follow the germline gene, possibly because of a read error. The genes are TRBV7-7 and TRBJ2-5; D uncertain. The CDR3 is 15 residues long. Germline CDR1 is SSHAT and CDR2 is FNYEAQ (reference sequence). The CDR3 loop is CASSMNRAVEETQYF. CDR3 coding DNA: TGTGCTAGCAGCATGAATCGGGCGGTCGAAGAGACCCAGTACTTC.